This entry lists 31 T cell receptor beta chains sequenced from one sample in a study of blood T cell repertoires in COVID-19. Libraries were prepared by immunoSEQ multiplex PCR; TCRdb keeps only in-frame clonotypes and omits some of them. The sample holds fewer than 300,000 clones, about 89% seen once. Specimen: peripheral blood. Receptor source: a woman aged 25 to 39 with COVID-19, enrolled during active disease.

The rearrangement uses TRBV10-2 and TRBJ2-1, with D perhaps TRBD2 (5 bases). Trimming removed 5 bases from V and 7 bases from J, with 15 bases in between. This CDR3 has 14 amino acids. From germline, CDR1 is WSHSY and CDR2 SAAADI. The CDR3 DNA reads as TGCGCCAGCAGTAACCCCGGGATACCAAATGAGCAGTTCTTC. Its translation is CASSNPGIPNEQFF.

This chain connects TRBV13 to TRBJ2-1; D may be TRBD1 (5 bases). The CDR3 length is 15 residues. Germline-derived CDR1 and CDR2 are PRHDT and FYEKMQ (reference sequence). Trimming cost V 1 base and J 4 bases, with 11 bases left between them. Here the CDR3 DNA reads TGTGCCAGCAGCTTAGAGGTGACAGAATACAATGAGCAGTTCTTC. Translating it yields CASSLEVTEYNEQFF.

This rearrangement joins TRBV2 to TRBJ2-7, with 9 bases identical to TRBD2. J lost 4 bases, V lost 8 bases, and 6 bases had no gene match. Germline lookup yields CDR1 SNHLY and CDR2 FYNNEI. The length of the CDR3 is 13 residues. The CDR3 DNA sequence: TGTGCCAGCTTGTTCAGCGGGGGGTACGAGCAGTACTTC. This translates into CASLFSGGYEQYF.

This clone came up once. Here the CDR3 reads CASSQEIPGLGTEAFF. As DNA, the CDR3 is TGTGCCAGCAGCCAAGAGATTCCGGGGTTAGGGACTGAAGCTTTCTTT. The V gene is TRBV4-2, the J gene TRBJ1-1; D is unclear. V was cut by 0 bases and J by 5 bases, with 16 bases left in between. CDR3 length: 16 amino acids. The germline CDR1 and CDR2 sequences are LGHNA and YNFKEQ.

The chain carries TRBV6-5 and TRBJ2-1; 12 bases match TRBD1. The CDR3 contains 15 residues. V lost 7 bases to trimming and J lost 8 bases; unmatched junction nucleotides: 9. Germline V CDR1 and CDR2: MNHEY, SVGAGI. CDR3 region: CASTLGTGGGYEQFF. CDR3 bases: TGTGCCAGCACGCTCGGGACAGGGGGCGGCTATGAGCAGTTCTTC.

V is TRBV12-3 or TRBV12-4 and J is TRBJ1-2; 9 nucleotides line up with TRBD1. The CDR3 is made up of 13 amino acids. V was pared by 4 bases and J by 8 bases, with 5 bases of the junction left unmatched. The CDR3: CASSSHRGQGYTF. The CDR3 DNA follows: TGTGCCAGCAGTTCCCACAGGGGGCAGGGCTACACCTTC.

The genes are TRBV2 and TRBJ1-2, with D hard to call. V was pared by 7 bases and J by 11 bases, with 14 bases between. The CDR3 length is 11 residues. Germline loops: CDR1 SNHLY, CDR2 FYNNEI. The DNA of the CDR3 is TGTGCCAGCACGGTGGGCAGCTATTACACCTTC. Residues: CASTVGSYYTF.

Written as DNA, the CDR3 is TGTGCCAGTAATGGGGGCAAAATGTTTTTT. Its translation is CASNGGKMFF. V is TRBV19 and J is TRBJ1-4; D is perhaps TRBD1 (6 bases). Trimming shortened V by 7 bases and J by 15 bases, and 12 bases separated the two germline ends. Germline CDR1 is LNHDA and CDR2 is SQIVND (reference sequence). The CDR3 runs to 10 residues.

This clone appeared once. CDR3 sequence (DNA): TGTGCCAGCAGTCCCCGGACAGGGCTGGGGGATACGCAGTATTTT. This translates into CASSPRTGLGDTQYF. The J gene is TRBJ2-3, the V gene TRBV2; 8 nucleotides line up with TRBD1. V shed 5 bases and J 6 bases; nucleotides not matched to a gene: 10. The CDR3 runs 15 residues. Germline V CDR1 and CDR2: SNHLY, FYNNEI.

J is TRBJ1-1 and V is TRBV27, with 9 bases matching TRBD1. Germline lookup yields CDR1 MNHEY and CDR2 SMNVEV (reference sequence). The CDR3 has 14 residues. The junction had 8 bases not matched to a gene; V was cut back by 5 bases and J by 7 bases. The CDR3 is CASSQWTGVVEAFF. CDR3 DNA: TGTGCCAGCAGTCAATGGACAGGGGTGGTTGAAGCTTTCTTT.

The V gene is TRBV9, the J gene TRBJ1-5, with unresolved D. Trimming pared 0 bases from V and 4 bases from J, leaving 5 bases between. Per the germline V gene, CDR1 is SGDLS and CDR2 is YYNGEE. The CDR3 extends over 13 amino acids. The CDR3 coding sequence is TGTGCCAGCAGCGTAGGGGCAAATCAGCCCCAGCATTTT. This gives the protein CASSVGANQPQHF.

The chain has TRBV7-2 and TRBJ2-7, with 14 bases lining up with TRBD2. The CDR3 has 15 amino acids. V lost 6 bases, J lost 12 bases, and 13 bases stayed unmatched. CDR1 SGHTA and CDR2 FQGNSA come from the germline V gene. The CDR3 nucleotides read TGTGCCAGCAGTCTAGGCGCCGGGACTAGCGGGAGACGGTACTTC. It specifies CASSLGAGTSGRRYF.

V is TRBV5-1 and J is TRBJ2-3; 16 nucleotides line up with TRBD2. Losses at the gene ends were 4 bases for V and 5 bases for J; bases not matched to a gene: 4. Germline V gene data show CDR1 as SGHRS and CDR2 as YFSETQ. This CDR3 is built from 16 residues. The CDR3 DNA follows: TGCGCCAGCAGCACGGGACTAGCGGGAGGGCAAGATACGCAGTATTTT. It codes for CASSTGLAGGQDTQYF.

The rearrangement joins TRBV5-6 to TRBJ2-7; 10 bases map to TRBD1. Trimming removed 4 bases from V and 4 bases from J; junction bases left unmatched: 5. Germline V lookup: CDR1 SGHDT, CDR2 YYEEEE. The CDR3 covers 14 residues. This CDR3 reads CASSPTGGAYEQYF. CDR3 nucleotides: TGTGCCAGCAGCCCGACAGGGGGCGCTTACGAGCAGTACTTC.

This chain connects TRBV2 to TRBJ2-2, with a tentative D call TRBD2 (7 bases). From germline, CDR1 is SNHLY and CDR2 FYNNEI. This CDR3 region has 15 residues. The V end was cut by 8 bases, the J end by 6 bases, with 19 bases between. The CDR3 coding sequence is TGTGCCAGCCGGAGGGGGGGCGCGGGCCCCGGGGAGCTGTTTTTT. Protein product: CASRRGGAGPGELFF.

The gene calls are TRBV10-2 and TRBJ2-1; TRBD2 might be the D (5 bases). CDR1 is WSHSY and CDR2 is SAAADI in the germline V gene. This CDR3 is built from 13 residues. Trimming took 5 bases from V and 5 from J, leaving 10 bases between them. CDR3 amino acids: CASSSGNDNEQFF. CDR3 coding DNA: TGCGCCAGCAGTTCCGGGAACGACAATGAGCAGTTCTTC.

This chain links TRBV5-4 with TRBJ2-5; 9 bases are shared with TRBD2. The CDR3 consists of 13 residues. V trimming: 5 bases; J trimming: 5 bases; junction bases outside the gene matches: 4. Germline-derived CDR1 and CDR2 are SGHNT and YYREEE (reference sequence). CDR3 loop: CASRPGLAETQYF. In DNA, the CDR3 is TGTGCCAGCAGACCAGGACTAGCGGAGACCCAGTACTTC.

This clone was counted once. The chain combines TRBV3-1 (or the pseudogene TRBV3-2) with TRBJ2-2; D ambiguous. CDR3 length equals 14 residues. Germline CDR1 reads LGHDT; CDR2 reads YNNKEL (reference sequence). V gave up 1 base and J gave up 5 bases, with 8 bases separating them. The CDR3 region is CASSQGFGTGELFF. As DNA, the CDR3 is TGTGCCAGCAGCCAAGGCTTCGGTACCGGGGAGCTGTTTTTT.

V is TRBV9 and J is TRBJ1-5; D is possibly TRBD1 (5 bases). CDR3 length: 15 amino acids. V was shortened by 4 bases and J by 7 bases, with 18 bases between the two germline ends. Germline V gene lookup returns CDR1 SGDLS and CDR2 YYNGEE. CDR3: CASSPEEGAGQPQHF. Written as DNA, the CDR3 is TGTGCCAGCAGCCCCGAGGAAGGGGCCGGCCAGCCCCAGCATTTT.

This clone was picked up one time. This chain links TRBV4-1 with TRBJ2-3; 9 bases fit TRBD1. Germline lookup yields CDR1 MGHRA and CDR2 YSYEKL. V shed 1 base, J shed 5 bases, and the junction held 10 bases outside the gene matches. The CDR3 length is 17 residues. CDR3 region: CASSQGQTGGYRDTQYF. CDR3 DNA: TGCGCCAGCAGCCAAGGACAGACAGGGGGATATCGAGATACGCAGTATTTT.

The chain links TRBV3-1 (or the pseudogene TRBV3-2) to TRBJ1-6; perhaps TRBD1 as D (6 bases). This CDR3 region has 14 residues. Germline V gene lookup returns CDR1 LGHDT and CDR2 YNNKEL (reference sequence). V lost 1 base to trimming and J lost 7 bases, with 8 bases between them. CDR3 in DNA: TGTGCCAGCAGCCAAGGGACAGAGAATTCACCCCTCCACTTT. Its translation is CASSQGTENSPLHF.

The CDR3, as DNA: TGCGCCAGCAGTGAGTCCCAGGGGCGCGATGAAAAACTGTTTTTT. It yields the protein CASSESQGRDEKLFF. The rearrangement joins TRBV10-1 to TRBJ1-4; a weak D match, TRBD1 (6 bases). Germline-derived CDR1 and CDR2 are WNHNN and SYGVQD (reference sequence). The CDR3 covers 15 residues. Between the trimmed V and J ends, which lost 0 bases and 6 bases, there was a span of 11 bases.

The gene calls are TRBV30 and TRBJ1-1; possibly TRBD1 for D (6 bases). The CDR3 is 13 residues long. CDR1 and CDR2 (germline): GTSNPN, SVGIG (reference sequence). The V and J ends lost 2 bases and 4 bases respectively, with 11 bases between them. The CDR3 sequence is CAWSKRGGTEAFF. CDR3 sequence (DNA): TGTGCCTGGAGTAAACGAGGGGGCACTGAAGCTTTCTTT.

This clone turned up a few times. V is TRBV10-2 and J is TRBJ1-5; 8 nucleotides agree with TRBD1. Germline-derived CDR1 and CDR2 are WSHSY and SAAADI. The CDR3 runs to 14 residues. V was clipped by 5 bases and J by 2 bases; unmatched bases: 2. The CDR3 sequence is CASSLQGGNQPQHF. The CDR3 DNA is TGCGCCAGCAGTTTACAGGGGGGCAATCAGCCCCAGCATTTT.

The chain recombines TRBV2 with TRBJ2-2; TRBD1 aligns across 9 bases. Germline-derived CDR1 and CDR2 are SNHLY and FYNNEI. The J segment lost 2 bases and the V segment lost 6 bases, leaving 1 base of the junction unmatched. CDR3 length equals 14 residues. Here the CDR3 DNA reads TGTGCCAGCAGAACAGGGGGCAACACCGGGGAGCTGTTTTTT. Translated, it gives CASRTGGNTGELFF.

The rearrangement uses TRBV2 and TRBJ2-7, with D tentatively TRBD1 (5 bases). The germline V and J ends were trimmed by 2 bases and 9 bases, with 14 bases remaining between them. Germline CDR1 is SNHLY and CDR2 is FYNNEI. The CDR3 is 13 amino acids. This chain's CDR3 is CASSEIQGRGQYF. The CDR3 nucleotides are TGTGCCAGCAGTGAAATCCAGGGAAGGGGGCAGTACTTC. Based on the CDR3 plus reference TRBV2 and TRBJ2-7, the full variable domain is EPEVTQTPSHQVTQMGQEVILRCVPISNHLYFYWYRQILGQKVEFLVSFYNNEISEKSEIFDDQFSVERPDGSNFTLKIRSTKLEDSAMYFCASSEIQGRGQYFGPGTRLTVT.

V is TRBV7-6 and J is TRBJ2-3, with 12 bases fitting TRBD2. The CDR3 length is 16 residues. V trimming: 5 bases; J trimming: 4 bases; junction bases outside the gene matches: 7. CDR1 and CDR2 from the germline V gene are SGHVS and FNYEAQ. CDR3 sequence: CASSRELAGGPDTQYF. For the CDR3, the DNA is TGTGCCAGCAGCCGCGAACTAGCGGGAGGACCAGATACGCAGTATTTT.

The chain combines TRBV24-1 with TRBJ2-5; D possibly corresponds to TRBD2 (5 bases). V gave up 3 bases and J gave up 5 bases, with 18 bases separating them. Germline V gene data show CDR1 as KGHDR and CDR2 as SFDVKD. The CDR3 has 16 residues. The CDR3 is CATSDPTRGVSETQYF. CDR3 nucleotide sequence: TGTGCCACCAGTGATCCCACTCGGGGAGTTAGTGAGACCCAGTACTTC.

The J gene is TRBJ1-5, the V gene TRBV30; 8 bases are a match to TRBD1. This CDR3 is built from 14 residues. V lost 4 bases to trimming and J lost 7 bases; unmatched junction nucleotides: 9. Germline lookup yields CDR1 GTSNPN and CDR2 SVGIG (reference sequence). The CDR3 spells CAWNTGQASQPQHF. The CDR3 region has the DNA TGTGCCTGGAACACGGGACAGGCCTCGCAGCCCCAGCATTTT.

The rearrangement links TRBV27 to TRBJ2-7; maybe TRBD1 (6 bases). V lost 3 bases and J lost 2, with 8 bases in between. The CDR3 has 13 amino acids. The germline gives CDR1 MNHEY, CDR2 SMNVEV (reference sequence). The DNA of the CDR3 is TGTGCCAGCAGTTTGGACAGAACCTACGAGCAGTACTTC. Amino acids: CASSLDRTYEQYF.

This clone was detected a few times. V is TRBV12-3 or TRBV12-4 and J is TRBJ1-5; D call uncertain. V was trimmed by 8 bases and J by 0 bases, leaving 8 bases between them. There are 13 residues in the CDR3. CDR3 sequence reads: CASRFGSNQPQHF. DNA of the CDR3: TGTGCCAGCCGGTTCGGTAGCAATCAGCCCCAGCATTTT.